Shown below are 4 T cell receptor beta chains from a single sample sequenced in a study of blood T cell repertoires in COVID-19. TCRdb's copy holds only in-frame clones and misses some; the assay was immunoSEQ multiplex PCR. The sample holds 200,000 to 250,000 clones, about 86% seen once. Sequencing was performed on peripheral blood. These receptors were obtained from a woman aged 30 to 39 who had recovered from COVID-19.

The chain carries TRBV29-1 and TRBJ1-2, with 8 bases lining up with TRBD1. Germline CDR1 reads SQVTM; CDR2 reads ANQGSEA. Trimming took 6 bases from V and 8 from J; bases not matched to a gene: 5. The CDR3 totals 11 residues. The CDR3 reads CSVDRQGGYTF. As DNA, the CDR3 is TGCAGCGTAGATCGACAGGGGGGCTACACCTTC. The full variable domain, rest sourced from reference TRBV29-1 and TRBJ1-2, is SAVISQKPSRDICQRGTSLTIQCQVDSQVTMMFWYRQQPGQSLTLIATANQGSEATYESGFVIDKFPISRPNLTFSTLTVSNMSPEDSSIYLCSVDRQGGYTFGSGTRLTVV.

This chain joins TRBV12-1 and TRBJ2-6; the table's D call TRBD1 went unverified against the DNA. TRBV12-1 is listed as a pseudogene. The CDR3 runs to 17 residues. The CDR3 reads CASSLTGGESGANVLTF. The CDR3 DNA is TGTGCCAGCAGCTTGACAGGGGGCGAATCTGGGGCCAACGTCCTGACTTTC.

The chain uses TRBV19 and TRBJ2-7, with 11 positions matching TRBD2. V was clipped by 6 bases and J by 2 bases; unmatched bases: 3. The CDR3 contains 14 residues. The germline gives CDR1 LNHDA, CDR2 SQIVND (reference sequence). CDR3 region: CASSTSGSTYEQYF. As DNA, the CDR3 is TGTGCCAGTAGCACTAGCGGGAGTACCTACGAGCAGTACTTC. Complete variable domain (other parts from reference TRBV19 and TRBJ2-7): DGGITQSPKYLFRKEGQNVTLSCEQNLNHDAMYWYRQDPGQGLRLIYYSQIVNDFQKGDIAEGYSVSREKKESFPLTVTSAQKNPTAFYLCASSTSGSTYEQYFGPGTRLTVT.

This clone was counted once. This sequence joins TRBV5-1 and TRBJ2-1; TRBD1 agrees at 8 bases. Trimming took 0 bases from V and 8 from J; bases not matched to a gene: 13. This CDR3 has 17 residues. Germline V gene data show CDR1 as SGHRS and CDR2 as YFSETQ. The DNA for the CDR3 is TGCGCCAGCAGCTTGGAGAGGACAGGGTTCCCTATGGATGAGCAGTTCTTC. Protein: CASSLERTGFPMDEQFF. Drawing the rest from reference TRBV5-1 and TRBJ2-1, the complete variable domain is KAGVTQTPRYLIKTRGQQVTLSCSPISGHRSVSWYQQTPGQGLQFLFEYFSETQRNKGNFPGRFSGRQFSNSRSEMNVSTLELGDSALYLCASSLERTGFPMDEQFFGPGTRLTVL.